The sequence of this T cell receptor beta chain was determined in a study of blood T cells in healthy people across ages. Then a second PCR, running roughly 7 to 11 cycles, was carried out with a sample-barcoded 5' primer and a J-beta primer mix. TCRdb re-called the 5' RACE reads through MiXCR, storing one row per CDR3 protein. The table lists 780,000 or so distinct CDR3 sequences, roughly 50% of them singletons. Regarding the study as a whole: Long-lived donors carried more naive CD4+ cells and greater diversity than aged donors. TCR beta diversity, measured per million T cells, fell in a roughly linear way with age.

Trimming stripped 5 bases from V and 3 bases from J, with 14 bases between. CDR1 SGHTA and CDR2 FQGNSA come from the germline V gene. The CDR3 contains 14 residues. There are a few counts of this clonotype. Its target is unknown. Input material: blood. The chain carries TRBV7-2 and TRBJ2-7, with D possibly matching TRBD2 (6 bases). The source of this sequence is a man aged 35 to 55 in good health. Here the CDR3 DNA reads TGTGCCAGCAGCCAATCCGGGACTTTCTACGAGCAGTACTTC. Its protein is CASSQSGTFYEQYF.